This T cell receptor (beta chain) stems from a study of T cell changes during pregnancy in multiple sclerosis (dated by TCRdb to the late 2010s). Describing the broader study: In women with multiple sclerosis, the researchers looked at how the T cell repertoire shifted as pregnancy progressed.

The protocol used for the library was the immunoSEQ multiplex PCR assay. This is the immuneACCESS table as TCRdb keeps it, with only in-frame sequences that have V and J called. A part of the clones is gone; compared with another copy, unresolved V genes explain less than half, and the rest is unexplained. The sample table contains about 40,000 clones; only one count was recorded for 80% to 90% of them. Roughly 4.9% of the sample is held by the ten biggest clonotypes. As encoded in the germline V gene, CDR1 is SGHDT while CDR2 is YYEEEE. Spanning cysteine to phenylalanine, the CDR3 consists of 17 amino acids. Left in the record is the CDR3 DNA by itself, 51 bases read in frame from the first base. Here V drops 1 base and J drops 8 bases, and the junction holds 14 bases not matched to any gene. To note about this clone: This receptor's antigen is unknown. Per-nucleotide qualities are absent, and no much larger clonotype sits a single base away.

The sequence derives from a female donor in good health, enrolled as a control in a pregnancy study. The receptor chain draws on TRBV5-6 and TRBJ2-1, and TRBD2 aligns with 8 junction nucleotides. This sample comprised peripheral blood, obtained in the first trimester of pregnancy. In nucleotides, the sequence is TGTGCCAGCAGCTTGAGTCTTGTCGGGGGGGCCGCTCATGAGCAGTTCTTC. Its protein is CASSLSLVGGAAHEQFF.